These 10 T cell receptor beta chains originate from one sample sequenced in a study of shared clonotypes between healthy human individuals. The data were produced by immunoSEQ multiplex PCR, yet TCRdb's version contains in-frame clones alone and is incomplete. The sample carries millions of clones, 85% to 95% recorded once. Sequenced material: naive CD4+ T cells from PBMCs. Subset indicated: CD45RA+ positively selected. Source of these receptors: a man in his late teens or twenties in good health. Some clones in this sample may be carry-over from other donors' samples.

V usage is TRBV14 and J usage is TRBJ1-2; no definite D call. From germline, CDR1 is SGHDN and CDR2 FVKESK. The CDR3 covers 14 residues. Trimming took 5 bases from V and 8 from J, leaving 18 bases between them. CDR3 in amino acids: CASSSPGLWGGYTF. CDR3 nucleotide sequence: TGTGCCAGCAGCTCCCCCGGGCTCTGGGGAGGCTACACCTTC. The complete variable domain, with remaining parts taken from reference TRBV14 and TRBJ1-2, reads EAGVTQFPSHSVIEKGQTVTLRCDPISGHDNLYWYRRVMGKEIKFLLHFVKESKQDESGMPNNRFLAERTGGTYSTLKVQPAELEDSGVYFCASSSPGLWGGYTFGSGTRLTVV.

The CDR3 spells CASSPGRVWTEAFF. CDR3 in DNA: TGCGCCAGCAGCCCCGGCAGGGTGTGGACTGAAGCTTTCTTT. V usage is TRBV10-1 and J usage is TRBJ1-1; perhaps TRBD1 as D (5 bases). Per the germline V gene, CDR1 is WNHNN and CDR2 is SYGVQD (reference sequence). This CDR3 spans 14 amino acids. V lost 6 bases and J lost 5, with 16 bases in between.

V usage is TRBV6-1 and J usage is TRBJ1-2; a weak D match, TRBD1 (6 bases). The CDR3 loop spans 14 amino acids. Germline CDR1 and CDR2: MNHNS and SASEGT. V lost 4 bases and J 4 bases, leaving 13 bases between the germline ends. CDR3 residues: CASSVYRVSYGYTF. CDR3 DNA: TGTGCCAGCAGTGTTTACAGGGTCAGCTATGGCTACACCTTC.

This sequence joins TRBV7-9 and TRBJ2-2, with 7 bases that match TRBD1. The CDR3 consists of 15 residues. Germline V gene sequence: CDR1 SEHNR, CDR2 FQNEAQ (reference sequence). Trimming removed 5 bases from V and 4 bases from J; junction bases left unmatched: 7. The CDR3 here is CASSAGTALTGELFF. CDR3 coding DNA: TGTGCCAGCAGCGCTGGGACAGCTCTCACCGGGGAGCTGTTTTTT.

This clone appeared a single time. The V and J genes are TRBV30 and TRBJ2-4; 8 bases are a match to TRBD2. Looked up from germline, CDR1 is GTSNPN and CDR2 is SVGIG (reference sequence). V dropped 5 bases and J dropped 0; count of bases not matched to a gene: 6. This CDR3 comprises 15 residues. The CDR3: CAWAGGWRAKNIQYF. For the CDR3, the DNA is TGTGCCTGGGCGGGAGGATGGAGAGCCAAAAACATTCAGTACTTC.

V is TRBV19 and J is TRBJ1-2, with TRBD1 matching over 10 bases. Germline V gene lookup returns CDR1 LNHDA and CDR2 SQIVND (reference sequence). The V segment lost 9 bases and the J segment 4 bases; nucleotides outside the gene matches: 11. CDR3 size: 15 residues. As DNA, the CDR3 is TGTGCCAGCACTCTCCGGGACAGGGGAGGCTATGGCTACACCTTC. Amino acids: CASTLRDRGGYGYTF. The full variable domain, completed using reference TRBV19 and TRBJ1-2, is DGGITQSPKYLFRKEGQNVTLSCEQNLNHDAMYWYRQDPGQGLRLIYYSQIVNDFQKGDIAEGYSVSREKKESFPLTVTSAQKNPTAFYLCASTLRDRGGYGYTFGSGTRLTVV.

The chain carries TRBV7-2 and TRBJ1-2, with D tentatively TRBD1 (5 bases). CDR1 is SGHTA and CDR2 is FQGNSA in the germline V gene. V was shortened by 4 bases and J by 6 bases, with 12 bases between the two germline ends. CDR3 length: 13 amino acids. The CDR3 sequence is CASSSRVGDGYTF. For the CDR3, the DNA is TGTGCCAGCAGCTCCAGGGTTGGTGATGGCTACACCTTC.

The chain uses TRBV7-2 and TRBJ2-7; 7 bases are shared with TRBD1. The CDR3 totals 15 residues. Germline-derived CDR1 and CDR2 are SGHTA and FQGNSA. J lost 0 bases, V lost 5 bases, and 7 bases had no gene match. The CDR3 loop is CASSQKGGSSYEQYF. In DNA, the CDR3 is TGTGCCAGCAGCCAGAAAGGGGGCTCCTCCTACGAGCAGTACTTC.

This clone appeared a single time. The V and J genes are TRBV30 and TRBJ1-3, with 7 bases aligning to TRBD1. J lost 9 bases, V lost 2 bases, and 7 bases had no gene match. The CDR3 covers 13 residues. CDR1 and CDR2 (germline): GTSNPN, SVGIG (reference sequence). This CDR3 reads CAWSKQGFGTIYF. CDR3 nucleotide sequence: TGTGCCTGGAGTAAACAGGGGTTTGGCACCATATATTTT.

The CDR3 DNA follows: TGCGCCAGCAGCTGGGGACTAGCGGTTACACAAGAGACCCAGTACTTC. Translation gives CASSWGLAVTQETQYF. The rearrangement joins TRBV5-1 to TRBJ2-5, with 11 bases that match TRBD2. This CDR3 region has 16 residues. CDR1 SGHRS and CDR2 YFSETQ come from the germline V gene. J lost 2 bases, V lost 3 bases, and 6 bases had no gene match.